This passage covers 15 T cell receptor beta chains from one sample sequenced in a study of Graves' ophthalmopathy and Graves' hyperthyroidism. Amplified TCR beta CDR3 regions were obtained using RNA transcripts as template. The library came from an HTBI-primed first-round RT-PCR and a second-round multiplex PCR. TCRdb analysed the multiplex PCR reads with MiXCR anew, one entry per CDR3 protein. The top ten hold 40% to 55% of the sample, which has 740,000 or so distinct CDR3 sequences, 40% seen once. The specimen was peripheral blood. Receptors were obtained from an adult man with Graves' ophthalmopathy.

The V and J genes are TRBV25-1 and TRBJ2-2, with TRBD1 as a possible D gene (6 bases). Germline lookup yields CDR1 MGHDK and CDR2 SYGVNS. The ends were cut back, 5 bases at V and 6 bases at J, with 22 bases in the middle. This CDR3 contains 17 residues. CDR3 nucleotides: TGTGCCAGCAGTTACCCTTGGGGGCAGGGTTGGTCCGGGGAGCTGTTTTTT. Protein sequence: CASSYPWGQGWSGELFF.

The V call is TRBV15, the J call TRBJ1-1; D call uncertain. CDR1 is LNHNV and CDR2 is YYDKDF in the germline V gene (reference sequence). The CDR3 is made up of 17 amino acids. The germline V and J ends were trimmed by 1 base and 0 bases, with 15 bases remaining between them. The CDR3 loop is CATSRGKVSDMNTEAFF. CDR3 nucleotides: TGTGCCACCAGCAGAGGGAAGGTGTCAGATATGAACACTGAAGCTTTCTTT.

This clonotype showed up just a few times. The DNA for the CDR3 is TGTGCCAGCAGCTTACTCCCGGTCGACGAGCAGTACTTC. Protein product: CASSLLPVDEQYF. This chain connects TRBV7-2 to TRBJ2-7; unclear D gene. Germline-derived CDR1 and CDR2 are SGHTA and FQGNSA. This CDR3 spans 13 amino acids. V dropped 2 bases and J dropped 5 bases, with 10 bases sitting between them.

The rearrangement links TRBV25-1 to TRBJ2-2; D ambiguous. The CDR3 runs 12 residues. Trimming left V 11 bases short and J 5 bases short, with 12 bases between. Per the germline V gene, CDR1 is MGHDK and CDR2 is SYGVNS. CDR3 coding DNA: TGTGCCTGGAGTCTCTCAACCGGGGAGCTGTTTTTT. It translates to CAWSLSTGELFF.

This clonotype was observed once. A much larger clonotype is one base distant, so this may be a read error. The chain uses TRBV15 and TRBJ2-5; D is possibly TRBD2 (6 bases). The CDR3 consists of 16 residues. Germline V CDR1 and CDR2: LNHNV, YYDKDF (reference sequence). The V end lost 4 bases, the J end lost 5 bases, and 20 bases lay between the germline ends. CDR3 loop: CATSTRAGLFAETQYF. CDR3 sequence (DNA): TGTGCCACCAGCACCAGGGCGGGGTTGTTTGCGGAGACCCAGTACTTC.

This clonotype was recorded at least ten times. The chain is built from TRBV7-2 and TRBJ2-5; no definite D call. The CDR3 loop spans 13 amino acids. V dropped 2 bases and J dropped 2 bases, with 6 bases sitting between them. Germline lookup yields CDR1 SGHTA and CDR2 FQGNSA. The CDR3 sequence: CASSLSLQETQYF. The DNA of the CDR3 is TGTGCCAGCAGCTTATCACTACAAGAGACCCAGTACTTC.

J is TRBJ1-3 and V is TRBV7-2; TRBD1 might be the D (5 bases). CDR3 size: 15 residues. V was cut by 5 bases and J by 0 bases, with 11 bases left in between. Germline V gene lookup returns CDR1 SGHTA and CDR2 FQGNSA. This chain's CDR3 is CASSQTDNSGNTIYF. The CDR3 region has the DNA TGTGCCAGCAGCCAGACAGACAACTCTGGAAACACCATATATTTT. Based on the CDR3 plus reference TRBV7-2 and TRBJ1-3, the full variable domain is GAGVSQSPSNKVTEKGKDVELRCDPISGHTALYWYRQSLGQGLEFLIYFQGNSAPDKSGLPSDRFSAERTGGSVSTLTIQRTQQEDSAVYLCASSQTDNSGNTIYFGEGSWLTVV.

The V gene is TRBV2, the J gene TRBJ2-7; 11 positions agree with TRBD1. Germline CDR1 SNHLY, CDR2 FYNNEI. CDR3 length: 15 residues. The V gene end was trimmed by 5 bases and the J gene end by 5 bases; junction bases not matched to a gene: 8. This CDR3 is CASSPRTGGLHEQYF. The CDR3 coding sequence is TGTGCCAGCAGTCCCCGGACAGGGGGCCTTCACGAGCAGTACTTC. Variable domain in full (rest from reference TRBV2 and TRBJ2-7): EPEVTQTPSHQVTQMGQEVILRCVPISNHLYFYWYRQILGQKVEFLVSFYNNEISEKSEIFDDQFSVERPDGSNFTLKIRSTKLEDSAMYFCASSPRTGGLHEQYFGPGTRLTVT.

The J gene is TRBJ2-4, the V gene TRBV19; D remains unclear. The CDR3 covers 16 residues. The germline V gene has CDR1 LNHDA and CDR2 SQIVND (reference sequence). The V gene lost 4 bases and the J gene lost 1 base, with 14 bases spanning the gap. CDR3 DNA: TGTGCCAGTAGTACGGACCGAGATTGGGCCAAAAACATTCAGTACTTC. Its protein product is CASSTDRDWAKNIQYF.

The CDR3: CSARVRSGTGGNTEAFF. The DNA for the CDR3 is TGCAGTGCTAGAGTCCGTTCCGGGACAGGGGGCAACACTGAAGCTTTCTTT. The chain combines TRBV20-1 with TRBJ1-1; TRBD1 aligns across 12 bases. Trimming cost V 1 base and J 2 bases; bases outside gene matches: 8. This CDR3 spans 17 amino acids. Germline CDR1 and CDR2: DFQATT and SNEGSKA (reference sequence).

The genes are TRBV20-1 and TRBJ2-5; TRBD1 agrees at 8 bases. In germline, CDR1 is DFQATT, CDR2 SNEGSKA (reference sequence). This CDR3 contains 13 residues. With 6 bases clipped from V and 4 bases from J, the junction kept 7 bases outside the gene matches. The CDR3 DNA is TGCAGTGCCAGCAGGACAGGGACAGAGACCCAGTACTTC. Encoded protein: CSASRTGTETQYF.

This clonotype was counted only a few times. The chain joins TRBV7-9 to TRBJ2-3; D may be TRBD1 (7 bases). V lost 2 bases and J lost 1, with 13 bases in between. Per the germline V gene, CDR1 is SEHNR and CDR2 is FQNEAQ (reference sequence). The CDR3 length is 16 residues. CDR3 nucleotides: TGTGCCAGCAGCTTATCAGGGGGGTTTGGCACAGATACGCAGTATTTT. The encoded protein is CASSLSGGFGTDTQYF.

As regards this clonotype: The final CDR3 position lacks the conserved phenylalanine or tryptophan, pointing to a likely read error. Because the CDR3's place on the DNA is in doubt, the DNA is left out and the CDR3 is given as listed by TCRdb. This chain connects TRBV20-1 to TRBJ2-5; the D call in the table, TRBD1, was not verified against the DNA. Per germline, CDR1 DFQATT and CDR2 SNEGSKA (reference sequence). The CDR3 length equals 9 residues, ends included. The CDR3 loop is CSATGTETY.

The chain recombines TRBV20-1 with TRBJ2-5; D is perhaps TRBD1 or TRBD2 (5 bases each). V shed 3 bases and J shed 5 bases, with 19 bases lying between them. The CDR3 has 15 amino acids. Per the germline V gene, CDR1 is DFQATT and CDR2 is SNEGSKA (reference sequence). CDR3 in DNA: TGCAGTGCTAGTAACGGGTGGGGGTCGAGCGAGACCCAGTACTTC. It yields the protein CSASNGWGSSETQYF.

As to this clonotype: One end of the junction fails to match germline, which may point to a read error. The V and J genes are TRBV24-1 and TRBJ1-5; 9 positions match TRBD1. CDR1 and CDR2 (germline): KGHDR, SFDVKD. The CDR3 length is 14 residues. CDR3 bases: TGTGCCAGCAGTAAACGGGACAGGGCGCAGCCCCAGCATTTT. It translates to CASSKRDRAQPQHF.